These 23 T cell receptor beta chains came from one sample sequenced in a study of human T cells and chemical hapten exposure. TCRdb re-called the RACE reads through MiXCR, storing one row per CDR3 protein. This table has fewer than 300,000 distinct CDR3 sequences, over 8% appearing once. Time point meaning: pre-sensitization, week 0. The treatment is: therapeutic diphenylcyclopropenone sensitization with weekly scalp DPC. The material sequenced was whole blood, taken in connection with sensitization to the hapten diphenylcyclopropenone (DPC). The receptors derive from a middle-aged woman with alopecia areata. Some clones in this sample may be carry-over from other donors' samples.

This clonotype was counted between two and nine times. The chain recombines TRBV13 with TRBJ2-5; no clear D gene. The germline V gene encodes CDR1 PRHDT and CDR2 FYEKMQ (reference sequence). CDR3 length: 12 amino acids. V lost 2 bases and J 5 bases, leaving 6 bases between the germline ends. CDR3 sequence reads: CASSLIGETQYF. CDR3 nucleotides: TGTGCCAGCAGCTTAATCGGCGAGACCCAGTACTTC.

Only a few counts were recorded for this clonotype. This chain connects TRBV12-3 or TRBV12-4 to TRBJ1-2; maybe TRBD1 (6 bases). This CDR3 is 14 amino acids long. V lost 6 bases to trimming and J lost 4 bases, with 15 bases between them. The CDR3 loop reads CASSGSQGGYGYTF. The CDR3 DNA reads as TGTGCCAGCAGCGGATCACAGGGCGGCTATGGCTACACCTTC.

The V gene is TRBV28, the J gene TRBJ2-7; D is possibly TRBD1 (5 bases). This CDR3 has 12 amino acids. CDR1 is MDHEN and CDR2 is SYDVKM in the germline V gene. V shed 6 bases and J shed 5 bases, with 11 bases lying between them. CDR3 sequence (DNA): TGTGCCAGCAGGCTCGCAGGGCACGAGCAGTACTTC. Amino acids: CASRLAGHEQYF.

V gene TRBV6-5 combines with J gene TRBJ1-5; 12 bases map to TRBD1. Germline-derived CDR1 and CDR2 are MNHEY and SVGAGI. Germline trimming cut 6 bases from V and 6 bases from J; bases unmatched to any gene: 6. This CDR3 spans 15 amino acids. The CDR3 protein is CASSGTGGVGQPQHF. In nucleotides, the CDR3 is TGTGCCAGCAGCGGGACAGGGGGCGTCGGTCAGCCCCAGCATTTT.

There are a few counts of this clonotype. The V and J genes are TRBV12-3 or TRBV12-4 and TRBJ2-2; D uncertain. This CDR3 contains 14 residues. The germline V and J ends were trimmed by 6 bases and 1 base, with 9 bases remaining between them. The CDR3 sequence is CASSYHQNTGELFF. In nucleotides, the CDR3 is TGTGCCAGCAGCTATCATCAGAACACCGGGGAGCTGTTTTTT.

In its sample, this clonotype was seen many times. The chain joins TRBV20-1 to TRBJ2-5, with a weak D call TRBD1 (5 bases). The CDR3 sequence is 13 residues long. Trimming removed 1 base at V and 0 bases at J, with 6 bases between. Looked up from germline, CDR1 is DFQATT and CDR2 is SNEGSKA (reference sequence). The CDR3 nucleotides read TGCAGTGCTAGAGGACAGAACCAAGAGACCCAGTACTTC. Amino acids: CSARGQNQETQYF.

J is TRBJ2-3 and V is TRBV29-1; D unclear. From germline, CDR1 is SQVTM and CDR2 ANQGSEA. The CDR3 is 13 residues long. V lost 7 bases to trimming and J lost 2 bases, with 13 bases between them. CDR3 sequence: CSGTFAYTDTQYF. In DNA, the CDR3 is TGCAGCGGCACCTTTGCTTACACAGATACGCAGTATTTT.

This clonotype was seen repeatedly, ten times or more. The chain is built from TRBV6-5 and TRBJ2-7; 9 nucleotides match TRBD1. The CDR3 consists of 14 residues. The J segment lost 4 bases and the V segment lost 6 bases, leaving 7 bases of the junction unmatched. Germline assignment: CDR1 MNHEY and CDR2 SVGAGI. The CDR3 loop reads CASRGTGGGYEQYF. CDR3 sequence (DNA): TGTGCCAGCAGGGGTACAGGGGGCGGGTACGAGCAGTACTTC.

The chain carries TRBV12-2 and TRBJ2-7; the listed D gene, TRBD2, was not tested against the DNA. TRBV12-2 is a recognized pseudogene. The length of the CDR3 is 22 residues. This chain's CDR3 is CASRLERLGLAGSTWHSYEQYF. As DNA, the CDR3 is TGTGCAAGTCGCTTAGAGAGACTGGGGCTAGCGGGATCCACATGGCACTCCTACGAGCAGTACTTC.

V and J are TRBV11-2 and TRBJ2-1; D is unresolved. The V end was cut by 5 bases, the J end by 8 bases, with 13 bases between. CDR1 is SGHAT, CDR2 FQNNGV, per germline. The CDR3 extends over 13 amino acids. The CDR3 coding sequence is TGTGCCAGCAGCACTGAACCAGGCCATGAGCAGTTCTTC. This gives the protein CASSTEPGHEQFF.

The J gene is TRBJ2-1, the V gene TRBV9; D remains ambiguous. Looked up from germline, CDR1 is SGDLS and CDR2 is YYNGEE. The CDR3 loop spans 13 amino acids. The V end lost 4 bases, the J end lost 6 bases, and 11 bases lay between the germline ends. DNA for the CDR3: TGTGCCAGCAGCCAACCCCAGGTCAATGAGCAGTTCTTC. Protein product: CASSQPQVNEQFF.

This clonotype was observed many times. The chain uses TRBV6-5 and TRBJ1-2, with D unresolved. The CDR3 length is 13 residues. With 6 bases removed from V and 8 bases from J, the gap between germline ends came to 16 bases. CDR1 is MNHEY and CDR2 is SVGAGI in the germline V gene. The CDR3 sequence is CASRRTAGSGYTF. The CDR3 DNA is TGTGCCAGCAGAAGAACGGCGGGCAGCGGCTACACCTTC.

This clonotype was picked up a small number of times. The chain recombines TRBV27 with TRBJ1-2; TRBD1 matches 7 bases. Losses at the gene ends were 6 bases for V and 3 bases for J; bases not matched to a gene: 7. This CDR3 region has 14 residues. Looked up from germline, CDR1 is MNHEY and CDR2 is SMNVEV (reference sequence). CDR3 in amino acids: CASRGAGGYYGYTF. The CDR3 nucleotides read TGTGCCAGCAGAGGGGCAGGGGGTTACTATGGCTACACCTTC.

This clonotype showed up just a few times. The CDR3 nucleotides are TGTGCCACCAGTCCGGGACAGGGGATCACAGATACGCAGTATTTT. It is translated as CATSPGQGITDTQYF. This chain links TRBV24-1 with TRBJ2-3, with 10 bases lining up with TRBD1. This CDR3 has 15 amino acids. The germline gives CDR1 KGHDR, CDR2 SFDVKD. V lost 6 bases, J lost 2 bases, and 4 bases stayed unmatched.

A few counts support this clonotype. The chain joins TRBV24-1 to TRBJ2-5; 7 nucleotides match TRBD1. The CDR3 is 17 amino acids. CDR1 is KGHDR and CDR2 is SFDVKD in the germline V gene. With 4 bases clipped from V and 1 base from J, the junction kept 11 bases outside the gene matches. CDR3 DNA: TGTGCCACCAGTGAGTTAAGGGGGCTAAGCCGCCAAGAGACCCAGTACTTC. Encoded protein: CATSELRGLSRQETQYF.

This clonotype turned up a few times. The V gene is TRBV7-2, the J gene TRBJ2-2; 8 bases align to TRBD2. V gave up 2 bases and J gave up 7 bases; unmatched junction bases: 9. The germline V gene has CDR1 SGHTA and CDR2 FQGNSA. This CDR3 is 16 amino acids long. The CDR3 protein is CASSLFFGRDGGELFF. In DNA, the CDR3 is TGTGCCAGCAGCTTATTTTTCGGGAGGGATGGCGGGGAGCTGTTTTTT.

This clonotype appeared many times. V gene TRBV7-3 combines with J gene TRBJ1-1; D ambiguous. Trimming stripped 5 bases from V and 6 bases from J, with 16 bases between. The germline V gene has CDR1 SGHTA and CDR2 FQGTGA. The CDR3 spans 14 residues. CDR3 sequence (DNA): TGTGCCAGCAGCGCCCAAGGTCAGCCGGCTGAAGCTTTCTTT. This sequence encodes CASSAQGQPAEAFF. The full variable domain, rest sourced from reference TRBV7-3 and TRBJ1-1, is GAGVSQTPSNKVTEKGKYVELRCDPISGHTALYWYRQSLGQGPEFLIYFQGTGAADDSGLPNDRFFAVRPEGSVSTLKIQRTERGDSAVYLCASSAQGQPAEAFFGQGTRLTVV.

This clonotype was seen many times. CDR3: CSAVQPTQGQFF. The CDR3 bases are TGCAGTGCTGTCCAGCCCACCCAAGGGCAGTTCTTC. The chain is built from TRBV20-1 and TRBJ2-1; D remains unclear. CDR1 is DFQATT and CDR2 is SNEGSKA in the germline V gene (reference sequence). Trimming left V 5 bases short and J 12 bases short, with 17 bases between. The CDR3 runs 12 residues.

This rearrangement joins TRBV7-3 to TRBJ1-1; D gene ambiguous. This CDR3 region has 13 residues. From germline, CDR1 is SGHTA and CDR2 FQGTGA. Trimming removed 4 bases at V and 5 bases at J, with 11 bases between. CDR3 coding DNA: TGTGCCAGCAGCTCACTAGTGGGGACTGAAGCTTTCTTT. This codes for CASSSLVGTEAFF. The full variable domain, rest sourced from reference TRBV7-3 and TRBJ1-1, is GAGVSQTPSNKVTEKGKYVELRCDPISGHTALYWYRQSLGQGPEFLIYFQGTGAADDSGLPNDRFFAVRPEGSVSTLKIQRTERGDSAVYLCASSSLVGTEAFFGQGTRLTVV.

The V gene is TRBV7-3, the J gene TRBJ2-1, with 7 bases identical to TRBD1. Germline CDR1 is SGHTA and CDR2 is FQGTGA. The CDR3 loop spans 18 amino acids. The junction had 15 bases not matched to a gene; V was cut back by 1 base and J by 6 bases. The CDR3 spells CASSLRRAQGKGGNEQFF. Here the CDR3 DNA reads TGTGCCAGCAGCTTAAGACGGGCACAGGGGAAAGGCGGCAATGAGCAGTTCTTC. Drawing the rest from reference TRBV7-3 and TRBJ2-1, the complete variable domain is GAGVSQTPSNKVTEKGKYVELRCDPISGHTALYWYRQSLGQGPEFLIYFQGTGAADDSGLPNDRFFAVRPEGSVSTLKIQRTERGDSAVYLCASSLRRAQGKGGNEQFFGPGTRLTVL.

This clonotype occurred a few times. The CDR3 DNA reads TGTGCCATCTGGGTAGCGTCTGCAACTAATGAAAAACTGTTTTTT. Its translation: CAIWVASATNEKLFF. This rearrangement joins TRBV7-9 to TRBJ1-4, with unresolved D. CDR1 and CDR2 (germline): SEHNR, FQNEAQ (reference sequence). The CDR3 runs 15 residues. Trimming took 10 bases from V and 0 from J, leaving 15 bases between them.

This clonotype was counted a few times. The chain is built from TRBV6-2 or TRBV6-3 and TRBJ2-1; 15 bases match TRBD2. This CDR3 is built from 15 residues. J gave up 13 bases and V 0 bases, and 4 bases lay outside the gene matches. The V gene's germline CDR1 is MNHEY and CDR2 SVGEGT. The CDR3 region is CASSYSWTSGRAQFF. The CDR3 region has the DNA TGTGCCAGCAGTTACTCCTGGACTAGCGGGAGGGCCCAGTTCTTC.

This clonotype has just a few counts. This rearrangement joins TRBV5-1 to TRBJ2-5; tentatively, D is TRBD2 (5 bases). The CDR3 is 15 residues long. CDR1 is SGHRS and CDR2 is YFSETQ in the germline V gene. Between the trimmed V and J ends, which lost 4 bases and 0 bases, there was a span of 13 bases. The CDR3 coding sequence is TGCGCCAGCAGCGTATACCGGGGTGACCAAGAGACCCAGTACTTC. Residues: CASSVYRGDQETQYF.